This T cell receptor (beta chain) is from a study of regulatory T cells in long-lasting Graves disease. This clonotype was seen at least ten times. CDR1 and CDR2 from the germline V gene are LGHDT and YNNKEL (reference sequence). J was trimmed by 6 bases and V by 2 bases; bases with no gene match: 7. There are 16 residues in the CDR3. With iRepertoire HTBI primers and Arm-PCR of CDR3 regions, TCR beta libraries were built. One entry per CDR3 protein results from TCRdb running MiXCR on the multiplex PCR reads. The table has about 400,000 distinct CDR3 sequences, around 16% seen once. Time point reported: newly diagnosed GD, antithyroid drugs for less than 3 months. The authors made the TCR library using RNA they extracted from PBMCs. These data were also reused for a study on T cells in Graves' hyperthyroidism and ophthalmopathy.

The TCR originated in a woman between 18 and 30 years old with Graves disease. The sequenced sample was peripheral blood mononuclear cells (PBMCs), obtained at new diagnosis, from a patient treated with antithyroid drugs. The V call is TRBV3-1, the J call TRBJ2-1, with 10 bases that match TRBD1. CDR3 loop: CASSQLPGQGFNEQFF. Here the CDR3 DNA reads TGTGCCAGCAGCCAACTGCCGGGACAGGGGTTCAATGAGCAGTTCTTC.